The 17 T cell receptor beta chains reported below all come from one sample, sequenced in a study of regulatory T cells in long-lasting Graves disease. Libraries of TCR beta came from iRepertoire HTBI primers plus Arm-PCR of CDR3 regions. TCRdb independently ran MiXCR on the multiplex PCR reads; one entry per CDR3 protein. The sample comprises about 530,000 distinct CDR3 sequences, approximately 16% of which are singletons, and around 25% rests with the top ten. Indicated time point: newly diagnosed GD, antithyroid drugs for less than 3 months. There was RNA extracted from PBMCs, and the TCR library was made from it. This sample was shared with a second study, whose subject was T cells in Graves' hyperthyroidism and ophthalmopathy.

This sample comprised peripheral blood mononuclear cells (PBMCs), obtained at new diagnosis, from a patient treated with antithyroid drugs. The receptors derive from a middle-aged woman with Graves disease.

There are many counts of this clonotype. For the CDR3, the DNA is TGTGCCAGCACTGGACAGGTTAGCAATCAGCCCCAGCATTTT. The encoded protein is CASTGQVSNQPQHF. The rearrangement links TRBV2 to TRBJ1-5, with TRBD1 identical over 7 bases. The CDR3 runs to 14 residues. V trimming: 7 bases; J trimming: 0 bases; junction bases outside the gene matches: 3. Germline CDR1 reads SNHLY; CDR2 reads FYNNEI.

This clonotype has more than one count but fewer than ten. The chain carries TRBV4-2 and TRBJ2-7; 7 positions match TRBD2. Germline V gene sequence: CDR1 LGHNA, CDR2 YNFKEQ. Losses at the gene ends were 3 bases for V and 4 bases for J; bases not matched to a gene: 6. CDR3 length: 14 residues. The CDR3 DNA reads as TGTGCCAGCAGCCAGGGAAGGACTAGTTACGAGCAGTACTTC. Amino acids: CASSQGRTSYEQYF.

This chain connects TRBV3-1 to TRBJ1-1, with 7 bases matching TRBD1. After removal of 4 bases from V and 2 bases from J, the junction contained 10 bases not matched to a gene. CDR1 LGHDT and CDR2 YNNKEL come from the germline V gene (reference sequence). The CDR3 runs to 16 residues. This chain's CDR3 is CASSRTTGRTNTEAFF. CDR3 nucleotide sequence: TGTGCCAGCAGCCGGACGACAGGGAGAACAAACACTGAAGCTTTCTTT.

Concerning this clonotype itself: This sequence may be a read error, since a much larger clone differs from it by one base. The CDR3 nucleotides read TGCGCCGGTCAGCAGTCGGTACGTCAGCCCCAGCATTTT. Encoded protein: CAGQQSVRQPQHF. The chain joins TRBV5-1 to TRBJ1-5, with no clear D. V dropped 10 bases and J dropped 6 bases, with 17 bases sitting between them. The CDR3 is 13 amino acids. CDR1 is SGHRS, CDR2 YFSETQ, per germline.

At least ten counts were recorded for this clonotype. J is TRBJ2-1 and V is TRBV4-2, with TRBD1 matching over 9 bases. CDR1 and CDR2 from the germline V gene are LGHNA and YNFKEQ. The CDR3 runs to 15 residues. V lost 5 bases to trimming and J lost 5 bases; unmatched junction nucleotides: 7. The CDR3 sequence is CASSSDRGWNNEQFF. CDR3 nucleotide sequence: TGTGCCAGCAGCTCAGACAGGGGGTGGAACAATGAGCAGTTCTTC.

This clonotype showed up many times. V and J are TRBV5-5 and TRBJ2-5; the D is unclear. The CDR3 extends over 16 amino acids. CDR1 and CDR2 from the germline V gene are SGHKS and YYEKEE (reference sequence). Trimming removed 4 bases at V and 1 base at J, with 17 bases between. Here the CDR3 reads CASSLLDLSPQETQYF. The CDR3 nucleotides are TGTGCCAGCAGCCTCCTAGACCTCAGCCCCCAAGAGACCCAGTACTTC.

This clonotype was counted ten times or more. The rearrangement uses TRBV27 and TRBJ1-2; 9 bases fit TRBD1. J was trimmed by 4 bases and V by 2 bases; bases with no gene match: 8. Germline V lookup: CDR1 MNHEY, CDR2 SMNVEV (reference sequence). This CDR3 has 16 amino acids. This CDR3 is CASSLSWTGAGYGYTF. As DNA, the CDR3 is TGTGCCAGCAGTTTAAGTTGGACAGGGGCTGGCTATGGCTACACCTTC.

This clonotype appeared many times. V usage is TRBV6-5 and J usage is TRBJ2-3, with D tentatively TRBD2 (6 bases). V was pared by 0 bases and J by 3 bases, with 13 bases between. This CDR3 spans 16 amino acids. Per germline, CDR1 MNHEY and CDR2 SVGAGI. The CDR3 coding sequence is TGTGCCAGCAGTTACTCCTCAACTAGCCCAACAGATACGCAGTATTTT. Translated: CASSYSSTSPTDTQYF.

This clonotype was seen repeatedly, ten times or more. CDR3 nucleotides: TGCAGCGTTGAAGAGTTAAACCTAAATGAGCAGTTCTTC. Its protein is CSVEELNLNEQFF. The chain uses TRBV29-1 and TRBJ2-1; D is ambiguous. The CDR3 loop spans 13 amino acids. CDR1 is SQVTM and CDR2 is ANQGSEA in the germline V gene. Trimming cost V 0 bases and J 7 bases, with 10 bases left between them.

The table lists this clonotype with many counts. The chain uses TRBV2 and TRBJ2-7, with 9 bases matching TRBD2. V lost 8 bases to trimming and J lost 3 bases; unmatched junction nucleotides: 5. The CDR3 spans 13 residues. Germline V gene lookup returns CDR1 SNHLY and CDR2 FYNNEI. CDR3: CASGWRGGYEQYF. Here the CDR3 DNA reads TGTGCCAGCGGTTGGCGGGGGGGCTACGAGCAGTACTTC.

This clonotype has ten or more counts. The J gene is TRBJ1-1, the V gene TRBV6-2 or TRBV6-3; no firm D call. CDR3 size: 14 residues. CDR1 and CDR2 from the germline V gene are MNHEY and SVGEGT. V shed 7 bases and J shed 0 bases, with 12 bases lying between them. CDR3 protein: CASNPQGMNTEAFF. The CDR3 DNA sequence: TGTGCCAGCAACCCGCAAGGTATGAACACTGAAGCTTTCTTT.

This clonotype was observed at least ten times. This sequence joins TRBV6-1 and TRBJ1-5; no reliable D call. V lost 2 bases, J lost 1 base, and 6 bases lay in between. The CDR3 covers 14 residues. Germline CDR1 and CDR2: MNHNS and SASEGT. The CDR3 DNA is TGTGCCAGCAGTGAAATGATCAGCAATCAGCCCCAGCATTTT. Encoded protein: CASSEMISNQPQHF.

This clonotype has ten or more counts. This chain connects TRBV12-3 or TRBV12-4 to TRBJ1-3; D is uncertain. The CDR3 runs to 13 residues. The V end was cut by 2 bases, the J end by 0 bases, with 2 bases between. Written as DNA, the CDR3 is TGTGCCAGCAGTTTAAGCTCTGGAAACACCATATATTTT. This encodes CASSLSSGNTIYF.

This clonotype was counted many times. The rearrangement links TRBV2 to TRBJ2-5; D is unresolved. Germline V CDR1 and CDR2: SNHLY, FYNNEI. This CDR3 spans 17 amino acids. Trimming pared 3 bases from V and 2 bases from J, leaving 19 bases between. CDR3 coding DNA: TGTGCCAGCAGTGAGGGCAGAGTATCAACTAAACAAGAGACCCAGTACTTC. Protein sequence: CASSEGRVSTKQETQYF.

In its sample, this clonotype was seen a few times. J is TRBJ1-1 and V is TRBV5-1, with a possible D match to TRBD1 (6 bases). Germline CDR1 and CDR2: SGHRS and YFSETQ. The CDR3 loop spans 15 amino acids. V gave up 0 bases and J gave up 4 bases, with 13 bases separating them. In DNA form, the CDR3 reads TGCGCCAGCAGCTTGGAGGAGGGGGTCGGCACTGAAGCTTTCTTT. Its translation is CASSLEEGVGTEAFF. Full variable domain (missing parts from reference TRBV5-1 and TRBJ1-1): KAGVTQTPRYLIKTRGQQVTLSCSPISGHRSVSWYQQTPGQGLQFLFEYFSETQRNKGNFPGRFSGRQFSNSRSEMNVSTLELGDSALYLCASSLEEGVGTEAFFGQGTRLTVV.

This clonotype was seen ten or more times. The V call is TRBV5-1, the J call TRBJ2-3, with 7 bases fitting TRBD2. Germline values: CDR1 SGHRS, CDR2 YFSETQ. The CDR3 spans 13 residues. V lost 10 bases to trimming and J lost 2 bases; unmatched junction nucleotides: 7. CDR3 region: CASKRGDTDTQYF. CDR3 coding DNA: TGCGCCTCCAAGCGGGGAGACACAGATACGCAGTATTTT.

This clonotype appeared many times. The rearrangement links TRBV11-2 to TRBJ2-1; the D gene is possibly TRBD2 (5 bases). V shed 1 base and J shed 3 bases, with 10 bases lying between them. Germline V lookup: CDR1 SGHAT, CDR2 FQNNGV. The length of the CDR3 is 15 residues. The CDR3 coding sequence is TGTGCCAGCAGCTTAGTTGGTAGCGACTACAATGAGCAGTTCTTC. Translating it yields CASSLVGSDYNEQFF.